The T cell receptor beta chain described here comes from a study of blood T cell repertoires in COVID-19. Whole-study context: Sources were T cells, B-cell-depleted T cells, or PBMCs; the material itself was cDNA or gDNA.

Data came from immunoSEQ multiplex PCR; TCRdb stores just in-frame clones and leaves some out. In the table there are approximately 180,000 clones, more than 65% of which are singletons. Symptom resolution, clearance, or two negative PCRs marked the recovered donors of Cohort 3. Germline V CDR1 and CDR2: SGHNT, YYREEE (reference sequence). The CDR3 spans 15 residues. The V and J ends lost 0 bases and 5 bases respectively, with 14 bases between them. This sequence joins TRBV5-4 and TRBJ1-1; possible D gene TRBD1, 5 bases. Sequencing used PBMCs or T cells enriched from blood (not recorded which). The TCR was taken from a middle-aged man who had recovered from COVID-19. The CDR3 protein is CASSLGGEIRTEAFF. DNA for the CDR3: TGTGCCAGCAGCTTGGGGGGCGAAATCAGGACTGAAGCTTTCTTT. The whole variable domain, remainder taken from reference TRBV5-4 and TRBJ1-1, is ETGVTQSPTHLIKTRGQQVTLRCSSQSGHNTVSWYQQALGQGPQFIFQYYREEENGRGNFPPRFSGLQFPNYSSELNVNALELDDSALYLCASSLGGEIRTEAFFGQGTRLTVV.